The TCR beta chain under discussion was sequenced for a study of early T cells in non-severe SARS-CoV-2 infection (dated by TCRdb to the early 2020s). For the wider study: Because TCR sequencing was done on bulk RNA from unsorted whole blood, the alpha and beta chains could not be paired.

This clonotype was seen a few times. Its antigen is currently not known. No much larger clone is present one base from it, and per-base qualities are unavailable. The V end loses 3 bases and the J end loses 1 base, and a stretch of 9 bases separates them. The CDR3 has 14 amino acids, counting the end cysteine and phenylalanine. CDR3 DNA only is kept here, 42 bases in frame from base 1. The germline V gene provides CDR1 KGHSH and CDR2 LQKENI. Set within a cohort of healthcare workers in London, UK, this nested case-control study involved weekly PCR testing of nasopharyngeal swabs along with blood sampling. Healthcare workers were enrolled in the week of the UK lockdown, from 23 to 31 March 2020, and were followed every week for up to roughly 15 weeks. Libraries were built with 5' RACE. The run used a NextSeq 500. In the TCR library protocol, unique molecular identifiers were attached to individual cDNA molecules to correct for PCR bias and sequencing error. Both TCR alpha and beta chains were sequenced, and tight co-correlation was observed between alpha and beta sequence abundances in each sample. The source study handled its data this way. Decombinator V4 was used to annotate TCR sequences for V gene, J gene and CDR3. TCRs were defined as expanded if a significant change between any two time points was detected under a Poisson model with p below 0.0001. TCR abundances were normalised to the total number of TCRs sequenced in each sample and reported as counts per million. TRAV1-2 paired with TRAJ12, TRAJ20 or TRAJ33 defined MAIT TCRs, while TRAV10 paired with TRAJ18 defined iNKT TCRs. A search of VDJdb, accessed on 1 November 2021, was run for TCRs annotated to CMV, EBV and SARS-CoV-2, with TCRs annotated for multiple antigens excluded. TCRdb itself trimmed the public reads at Q25 with fastp, ran MiXCR and retained productive beta chains. Merged by CDR3 protein, the rows form single entries marked with the most common genes and DNA. The authors' filters were not applied to this entry. In all, the sample holds around 58,000 distinct CDR3 sequences, and more than 13% of those were seen once. More than 8.5% of the sample is in the top ten clones.

Study-wide findings and limitations: VDJdb matching was skewed toward anti-spike CD8 responses and likely underestimated virus-specific expansions by missing private and CD4 specificities.

This specimen consisted of whole blood, obtained at baseline. The rearrangement combines TRBV18 with TRBJ2-5; no D gene call is confident. This TCR was recovered from an adult who was a healthcare worker with PCR-confirmed SARS-CoV-2 infection or an uninfected control (not recorded which). CDR3 sequence: CASSPAGIQETQYF. In nucleotide form, the sequence is TGTGCCAGCTCACCGGCTGGAATCCAAGAGACCCAGTACTTC.